Listed here is a single T cell receptor beta chain. What it binds is not known. This specimen comes from a study of OX40 agonist ivuxolimab in advanced cancers. Overall study: Partial responses were achieved by three patients: one hepatocellular carcinoma, two cutaneous melanoma. Findings of the study overall: Specificity for antigen went undetermined in the expanded peripheral T cells. On average, CD8+ T cells showed a greater number of expanded clones than CD4+. Clonal expansion was seen in CD4+ and CD8+ blood T cells by week 6 at 0.1 to 3.0 mg/kg.

V was pared by 4 bases and J by 15 bases, with 16 bases between. This CDR3 is built from 13 residues. Germline assignment: CDR1 SGHDN and CDR2 FVKESK. Assay used: immunoSEQ multiplex PCR; TCRdb lists only in-frame clones, some missing. The table lists over 95,000 clones, 90% to 97% of them singletons, with around 2% in the top ten. Sequenced material: CD4+ or CD8+ T cells sorted from blood, taken in a trial of the OX40 agonist ivuxolimab. The origin of this receptor is an adult with an advanced solid tumor such as melanoma, head and neck, liver or kidney cancer. The chain recombines TRBV14 with TRBJ1-6; D is perhaps TRBD1 (5 bases). CDR3 nucleotides: TGTGCCAGCAGCCTTCTCCACGGGGCCGTCCTCCACTTT. Encoded protein: CASSLLHGAVLHF.